Below, 5 T cell receptor beta chains from the same sample are listed, as sequenced in a study of T-cell memory formation after mild COVID-19. TCRdb fed the 5' RACE reads into MiXCR, producing one record per CDR3 protein. The sample lists around 150,000 distinct CDR3 sequences, more than 14% seen once, with around an eighth in the top ten. The sequencing sample was made of PBMCs or a T cell subset sorted from them (not recorded which). The receptors stem from an adult woman who had mild COVID-19 (a few samples of this study predate the infection). Cell type and time point are not known.

In its sample, this clonotype was seen a few times. The gene calls are TRBV5-1 and TRBJ2-5; TRBD1 agrees at 8 bases. The germline gives CDR1 SGHRS, CDR2 YFSETQ. The CDR3 has 16 amino acids. V gave up 1 base and J gave up 5 bases; unmatched junction bases: 10. The DNA for the CDR3 is TGCGCCAGCAGCTTGTCGCAGGGGGCCCTCTTCGAGACCCAGTACTTC. Translating gives CASSLSQGALFETQYF. Looking up the rest from reference TRBV5-1 and TRBJ2-5 gives the full variable domain: KAGVTQTPRYLIKTRGQQVTLSCSPISGHRSVSWYQQTPGQGLQFLFEYFSETQRNKGNFPGRFSGRQFSNSRSEMNVSTLELGDSALYLCASSLSQGALFETQYFGPGTRLLVL.

This clonotype was observed a few times. The V call is TRBV27, the J call TRBJ2-1, with 8 bases aligning to TRBD1. Germline-derived CDR1 and CDR2 are MNHEY and SMNVEV (reference sequence). J lost 4 bases, V lost 2 bases, and 4 bases had no gene match. The CDR3 loop spans 15 amino acids. In DNA, the CDR3 is TGTGCCAGCAGTTTAGGGACAGGAGGATACAATGAGCAGTTCTTC. Translated, it gives CASSLGTGGYNEQFF.

This clonotype showed up just a few times. This chain uses TRBV11-2 with TRBJ1-1; TRBD1 matches 7 bases. The CDR3 contains 14 residues. Losses at the gene ends were 4 bases for V and 4 bases for J; bases not matched to a gene: 6. From germline, CDR1 is SGHAT and CDR2 FQNNGV. This chain's CDR3 is CASSSQGGRTEAFF. The CDR3, as DNA: TGTGCCAGCAGCTCACAAGGGGGCCGCACTGAAGCTTTCTTT.

The chain employs TRBV18 and TRBJ1-1; D might be TRBD1 (6 bases). CDR1 and CDR2 from the germline V gene are KGHSH and LQKENI. The CDR3 consists of 14 residues. The germline V and J ends were trimmed by 2 bases and 1 base, with 8 bases remaining between them. CDR3 DNA: TGTGCCAGCTCACCATTACAGGGGAACACTGAAGCTTTCTTT. It translates to CASSPLQGNTEAFF.

V gene TRBV12-2 combines with J gene TRBJ2-3; TRBD2 reflects the table's D call only, with no check against the DNA. TRBV12-2 is flagged as a pseudogene. The CDR3 is made up of 17 amino acids. The CDR3 sequence: CASRPEERTGEEDTQYF. In DNA, the CDR3 is TGTGCAAGTCGTCCCGAGGAGAGAACGGGAGAAGAAGATACGCAGTATTTT.